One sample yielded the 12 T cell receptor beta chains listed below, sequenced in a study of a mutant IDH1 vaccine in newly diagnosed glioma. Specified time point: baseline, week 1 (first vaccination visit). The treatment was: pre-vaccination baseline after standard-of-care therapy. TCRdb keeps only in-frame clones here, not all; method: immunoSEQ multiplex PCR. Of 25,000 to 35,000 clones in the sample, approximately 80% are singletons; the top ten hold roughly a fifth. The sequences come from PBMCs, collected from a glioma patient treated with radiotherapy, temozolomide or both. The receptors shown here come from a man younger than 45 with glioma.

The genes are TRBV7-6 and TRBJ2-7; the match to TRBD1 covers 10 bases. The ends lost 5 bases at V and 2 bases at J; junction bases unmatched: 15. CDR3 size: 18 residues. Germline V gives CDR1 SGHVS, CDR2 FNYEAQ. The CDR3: CASSIRDRGDGTPYEQYF. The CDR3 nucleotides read TGTGCCAGCAGCATCCGGGACAGGGGCGACGGAACCCCCTACGAGCAGTACTTC.

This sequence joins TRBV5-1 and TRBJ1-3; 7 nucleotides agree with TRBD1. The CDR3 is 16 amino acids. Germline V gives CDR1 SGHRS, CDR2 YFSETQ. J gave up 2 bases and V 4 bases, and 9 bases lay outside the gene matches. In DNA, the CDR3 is TGCGCCAGCAGCGATTCAAGGGGGCAAACTGGAAACACCATATATTTT. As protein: CASSDSRGQTGNTIYF. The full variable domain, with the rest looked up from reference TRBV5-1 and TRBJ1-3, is KAGVTQTPRYLIKTRGQQVTLSCSPISGHRSVSWYQQTPGQGLQFLFEYFSETQRNKGNFPGRFSGRQFSNSRSEMNVSTLELGDSALYLCASSDSRGQTGNTIYFGEGSWLTVV.

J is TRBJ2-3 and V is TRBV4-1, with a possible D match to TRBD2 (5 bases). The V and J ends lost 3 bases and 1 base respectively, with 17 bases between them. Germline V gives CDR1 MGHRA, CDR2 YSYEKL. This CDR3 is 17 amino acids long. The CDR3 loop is CASSHPGERGRTDTQYF. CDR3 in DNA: TGCGCCAGCAGCCACCCAGGCGAACGGGGTCGCACAGATACGCAGTATTTT.

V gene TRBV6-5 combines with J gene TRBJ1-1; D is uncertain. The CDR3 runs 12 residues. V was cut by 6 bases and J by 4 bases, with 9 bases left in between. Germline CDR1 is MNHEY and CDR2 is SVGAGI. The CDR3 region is CASSPRTTEAFF. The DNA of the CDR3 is TGTGCCAGCAGCCCGAGGACCACTGAAGCTTTCTTT.

The CDR3 DNA reads TGTGCCAGCAGGGGGAGGACACGAGATTCCAATGAGCAGTTCTTC. Its translation: CASRGRTRDSNEQFF. V usage is TRBV2 and J usage is TRBJ2-1; TRBD2 might be the D (6 bases). This CDR3 is built from 15 residues. CDR1 and CDR2 (germline): SNHLY, FYNNEI. Between the trimmed V and J ends, which lost 6 bases and 6 bases, there was a span of 18 bases.

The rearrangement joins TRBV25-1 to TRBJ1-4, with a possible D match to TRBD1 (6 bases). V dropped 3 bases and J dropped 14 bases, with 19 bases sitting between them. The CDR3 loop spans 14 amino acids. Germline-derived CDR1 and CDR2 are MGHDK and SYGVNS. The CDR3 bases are TGTGCCAGCAGTGAGGAACTACAGGGAAGTAGTCTGTTTTTT. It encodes CASSEELQGSSLFF.

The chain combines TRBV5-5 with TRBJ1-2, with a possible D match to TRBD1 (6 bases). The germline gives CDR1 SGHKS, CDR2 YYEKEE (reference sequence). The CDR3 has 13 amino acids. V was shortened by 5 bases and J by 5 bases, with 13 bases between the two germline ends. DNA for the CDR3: TGTGCCAGCAGTCAGGACAGATCTTATGGCTACACCTTC. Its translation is CASSQDRSYGYTF.

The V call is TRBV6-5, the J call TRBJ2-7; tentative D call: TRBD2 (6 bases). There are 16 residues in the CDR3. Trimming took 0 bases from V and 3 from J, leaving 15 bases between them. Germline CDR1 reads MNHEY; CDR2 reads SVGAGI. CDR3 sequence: CASSYSGGGALYEQYF. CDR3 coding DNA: TGTGCCAGCAGTTACTCGGGTGGCGGGGCCCTCTACGAGCAGTACTTC.

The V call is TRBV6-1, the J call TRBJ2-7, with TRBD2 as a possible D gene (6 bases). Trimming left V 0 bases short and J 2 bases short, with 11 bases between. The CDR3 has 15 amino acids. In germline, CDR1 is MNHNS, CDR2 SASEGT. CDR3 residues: CASSEARLAPYEQYF. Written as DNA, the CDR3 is TGTGCCAGCAGTGAAGCGCGTCTAGCGCCCTACGAGCAGTACTTC.

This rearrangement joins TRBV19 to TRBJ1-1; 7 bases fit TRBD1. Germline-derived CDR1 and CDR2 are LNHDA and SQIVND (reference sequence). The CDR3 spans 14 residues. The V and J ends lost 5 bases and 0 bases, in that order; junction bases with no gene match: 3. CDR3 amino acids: CASSPDRVNTEAFF. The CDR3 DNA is TGTGCCAGTAGTCCCGACAGGGTGAACACTGAAGCTTTCTTT.

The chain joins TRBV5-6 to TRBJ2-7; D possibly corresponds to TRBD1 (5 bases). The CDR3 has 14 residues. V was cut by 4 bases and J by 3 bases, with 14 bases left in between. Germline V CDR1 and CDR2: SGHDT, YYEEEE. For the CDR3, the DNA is TGTGCCAGCAGCGGCCTGGCAGGGATCTACGAGCAGTACTTC. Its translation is CASSGLAGIYEQYF.

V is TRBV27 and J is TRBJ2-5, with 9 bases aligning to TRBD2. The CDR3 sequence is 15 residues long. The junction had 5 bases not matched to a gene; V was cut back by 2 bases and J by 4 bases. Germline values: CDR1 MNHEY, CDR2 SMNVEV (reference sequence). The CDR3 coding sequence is TGTGCCAGCAGTTTAGGGGTACTAGCGGGAGAGACCCAGTACTTC. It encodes CASSLGVLAGETQYF.